Listed below are T cell receptor beta chains from one sample, sequenced in a study of control samples from healthy donors and cancer patients. Only in-frame clones appear in the TCRdb table, and some are missing; sequencing was by immunoSEQ multiplex PCR. The sample includes tens of thousands of clones, around nine tenths of them seen just once. The sequencing input was PBMCs. The receptor source for this set is a woman in her forties with lung cancer. Both conserved end residues are part of each CDR3. A D gene is named only where the DNA matches it firmly. Not every row has a clone size; where given, it reads once, few, many or a size class.

13	TRBV29-1	TRBJ1-1	NA	TRBD1	TGCAGCGTTGAACAGGGGGGAAACACTGAAGCTTTCTTT	CSVEQGGNTEAFF
13	TRBV6-2/TRBV6-3	TRBJ2-7	NA	NA	TGTGCCAGCAGTGTGACAGAAACCTACGAGCAGTACTTC	CASSVTETYEQYF
11	TRBV28	TRBJ1-2	once	NA	TGTGCCGCCGCCGAAACTATGGACTACACCTTC	CAAAETMDYTF
14	TRBV11-3	TRBJ2-1	NA	NA	TGTGCCAGCAGCCCGGGACGATCGTACGGTGAGCAGTTCTTC	CASSPGRSYGEQFF
16	TRBV10-3	TRBJ2-1	NA	TRBD2	TGTGCCATCAGTGCGACTAGCGGGGGAAGGAACAATGAGCAGTTCTTC	CAISATSGGRNNEQFF
16	TRBV3-1/TRBV3-2	TRBJ1-1	NA	NA	TGTGCCAGCAGCCAAGCCAACCAGGGCGGGGAAACTGAAGCTTTCTTT	CASSQANQGGETEAFF
14	TRBV7-2	TRBJ2-2	NA	NA	TGTGCCAGCAGCTTAGTATCAGCGGTCGGGGAGCTGTTTTTT	CASSLVSAVGELFF
17	TRBV7-9	TRBJ1-5	NA	NA	TGTGCCAGCAGCTCAAGTTCGGACAGACATAGCAATCAGCCCCAGCATTTT	CASSSSSDRHSNQPQHF
15	TRBV5-1	TRBJ1-3	few	NA	TGCGCCAGCAGCTTGGGAAGGATCTCTGGAAACACCATATATTTT	CASSLGRISGNTIYF
15	TRBV19	TRBJ2-3	once	NA	TGTGCCAGTAGTATAGGAGACAGGGAGGTAGATACGCAGTATTTT	CASSIGDREVDTQYF
14	TRBV7-2	TRBJ2-5	NA	NA	TGTGCCAGCAGCTTAAGGTACAGCCAAGAGACCCAGTACTTC	CASSLRYSQETQYF
15	TRBV10-3	TRBJ2-1	NA	NA	TGTGCCATCAGAACCGGGACAGGCGGGGGCAATGAGCAGTTCTTC	CAIRTGTGGGNEQFF
14	TRBV5-1	TRBJ2-5	NA	NA	TGCGCCAGCAGCCTCGAGGGCAGGAGAGAGACCCAGTACTTC	CASSLEGRRETQYF
16	TRBV6-4	TRBJ1-5	NA	NA	TGTGCCAGCAGTGACAGCGGGAGGGATAGCAATCAGCCCCAGCATTTT	CASSDSGRDSNQPQHF
16	TRBV5-1	TRBJ1-4	NA	NA	TGCGCCAGCAGCAGAGGTGACCGGCCTAAGAATGAAAAACTGTTTTTT	CASSRGDRPKNEKLFF
16	TRBV28	TRBJ1-5	NA	NA	TGTGCCAGCAGTCCGAGAGGGGATTATAGCAATCAGCCCCAGCATTTT	CASSPRGDYSNQPQHF
15	TRBV6-5	TRBJ2-7	NA	TRBD2	TGTGCCAGCAGTTACTACCGGGGACTAGGGGGCGAGCAGTACTTC	CASSYYRGLGGEQYF
17	TRBV3-1/TRBV3-2	TRBJ1-1	NA	NA	TGTGCCAGCAGGGGCTTTATGGGGGGCCCAGTGAACACTGAAGCTTTCTTT	CASRGFMGGPVNTEAFF
13	TRBV11-2	TRBJ2-2	NA	NA	TGTGCCAGCAGCTTAGTTGTAAACGGGGAGCTGTTTTTT	CASSLVVNGELFF
13	TRBV5-5	TRBJ2-7	NA	NA	TGTGCCAGCAGCTTCACACCCTCCTACGAGCAGTACTTC	CASSFTPSYEQYF
14	TRBV18	TRBJ2-7	NA	NA	TGTGCCAGCTCACCAACAGTCGGCCCCTACGAGCAGTACTTC	CASSPTVGPYEQYF
15	TRBV2	TRBJ2-7	NA	NA	TGTGCCAGCAATCATATGGTAGGGAACTCCTACGAGCAGTACTTC	CASNHMVGNSYEQYF
13	TRBV4-2	TRBJ1-1	NA	TRBD1	TGTGCCAGCAGCCGAACAGGGGACACTGAAGCTTTCTTT	CASSRTGDTEAFF
16	TRBV28	TRBJ1-1	NA	TRBD1	TGTGCCAGCAGTGGGGTACAGGGGGCTGTGGACACTGAAGCTTTCTTT	CASSGVQGAVDTEAFF
15	TRBV5-1	TRBJ2-2	NA	NA	TGCGCCAGCAGCTTAAATAACATGAACACCGGGGAGCTGTTTTTT	CASSLNNMNTGELFF
18	TRBV11-2	TRBJ1-6	NA	NA	TGTGCCAGCAGCTTACAATCAGGGTCAGAGCCCTATAATTCACCCCTCCACTTT	CASSLQSGSEPYNSPLHF
16	TRBV7-2	TRBJ1-2	NA	NA	TGTGCCAGCAGCCCACAGACCTTGGGGGATGACTATGGCTACACCTTC	CASSPQTLGDDYGYTF
15	TRBV6-5	TRBJ2-6	NA	NA	TGTGCCAGCAGTTACGACAACTCTGGGGCCAACGTCCTGACTTTC	CASSYDNSGANVLTF